Following are 24 T cell receptor beta chains from one sample sequenced in a study of OX40 agonist ivuxolimab in advanced cancers. The protocol was immunoSEQ multiplex PCR, while the TCRdb copy is restricted to in-frame clones and leaves out a portion. The sample has 89,000 or so clones, 85% to 90% seen once. The sample consisted of CD4+ or CD8+ T cells sorted from blood, taken in a trial of the OX40 agonist ivuxolimab. The source is an adult with an advanced solid tumor such as melanoma, head and neck, liver or kidney cancer.

The V gene is TRBV7-9, the J gene TRBJ1-5, with unresolved D. Germline V gene data show CDR1 as SEHNR and CDR2 as FQNEAQ (reference sequence). The CDR3 is 12 residues long. Trimming removed 5 bases at V and 3 bases at J, with 5 bases between. The CDR3 here is CASSPLNQPQHF. As DNA, the CDR3 is TGTGCCAGCAGCCCCCTCAATCAGCCCCAGCATTTT.

This clone was detected only a few times. The rearrangement links TRBV9 to TRBJ2-2; no definite D call. CDR1 and CDR2 from the germline V gene are SGDLS and YYNGEE. This CDR3 contains 17 residues. V lost 0 bases and J 5 bases, leaving 17 bases between the germline ends. In DNA, the CDR3 is TGTGCCAGCAGCGTAGGACCGGAAGCACACGGGACCGGGGAGCTGTTTTTT. Translated, it gives CASSVGPEAHGTGELFF.

This chain joins TRBV28 and TRBJ2-7, with 9 bases lining up with TRBD2. This CDR3 region has 13 residues. Trimming cost V 7 bases and J 1 base; bases outside gene matches: 2. Germline V lookup: CDR1 MDHEN, CDR2 SYDVKM. This chain's CDR3 is CASIAGVSYEQYF. The CDR3 region has the DNA TGTGCCAGCATAGCGGGAGTGTCCTACGAGCAGTACTTC.

The V call is TRBV7-2, the J call TRBJ2-1, with TRBD2 identical over 12 bases. Germline values: CDR1 SGHTA, CDR2 FQGNSA. This CDR3 has 17 residues. The J segment lost 3 bases and the V segment lost 7 bases, leaving 10 bases of the junction unmatched. CDR3 DNA: TGTGCCAGCAATTTACTAGCGGGAGGCCATAACTACAATGAGCAGTTCTTC. This codes for CASNLLAGGHNYNEQFF.

CDR3 nucleotides: TGTGCCAGCAGTCTGGAAGGGGGGCGCGAAAAACTGTTTTTT. Protein sequence: CASSLEGGREKLFF. The chain recombines TRBV5-6 with TRBJ1-4; D is possibly TRBD1 (6 bases). Trimming removed 5 bases from V and 8 bases from J, with 16 bases in between. This CDR3 has 14 residues. In germline, CDR1 is SGHDT, CDR2 YYEEEE.

In its sample, this clone was seen once. The chain couples TRBV7-2 to TRBJ2-3; D is possibly TRBD2 (7 bases). V gave up 5 bases and J gave up 1 base, with 13 bases separating them. This CDR3 comprises 15 residues. In germline, CDR1 is SGHTA, CDR2 FQGNSA. DNA of the CDR3: TGTGCCAGCAGCATACAGGGAGGGGGCACAGATACGCAGTATTTT. It specifies CASSIQGGGTDTQYF.

J is TRBJ1-4 and V is TRBV15; D unresolved. The CDR3 consists of 13 residues. The V end lost 9 bases, the J end lost 0 bases, and 8 bases lay between the germline ends. Looked up from germline, CDR1 is LNHNV and CDR2 is YYDKDF (reference sequence). CDR3 amino acids: CATTTATNEKLFF. The DNA of the CDR3 is TGTGCCACGACAACAGCAACTAATGAAAAACTGTTTTTT.

V and J are TRBV27 and TRBJ1-4, with D uncertain. Per germline, CDR1 MNHEY and CDR2 SMNVEV (reference sequence). The CDR3 extends over 15 amino acids. Trimming pared 2 bases from V and 7 bases from J, leaving 14 bases between. The CDR3 is CASSLRTGRGEKLFF. In nucleotides, the CDR3 is TGTGCCAGCAGTTTAAGGACCGGACGGGGTGAAAAACTGTTTTTT.

The J gene is TRBJ2-1, the V gene TRBV5-1; 9 bases match TRBD2. The CDR3 is made up of 17 amino acids. The J segment lost 0 bases and the V segment lost 3 bases, leaving 7 bases of the junction unmatched. Looked up from germline, CDR1 is SGHRS and CDR2 is YFSETQ. The CDR3 nucleotides are TGCGCCAGCAGCTCGGATGATAGCGGGAGCTCCTACAATGAGCAGTTCTTC. Its translation is CASSSDDSGSSYNEQFF.

The rearrangement uses TRBV5-1 and TRBJ2-5; a weak D match, TRBD2 (6 bases). From germline, CDR1 is SGHRS and CDR2 YFSETQ. The V and J ends lost 3 bases and 2 bases respectively, with 14 bases between them. The CDR3 runs 15 residues. CDR3 loop: CASSSTGTLQETQYF. In DNA form, the CDR3 reads TGCGCCAGCAGCTCTACCGGGACTTTGCAAGAGACCCAGTACTTC.

The table lists this clone with a count of one. The chain couples TRBV5-1 to TRBJ2-2, with TRBD2 matching 7 bases. J gave up 7 bases and V 1 base, and 7 bases lay outside the gene matches. The CDR3 has 15 amino acids. Germline lookup yields CDR1 SGHRS and CDR2 YFSETQ. The CDR3 sequence is CASSLREGRNGELFF. The DNA of the CDR3 is TGCGCCAGCAGCTTGAGGGAGGGCCGAAACGGGGAGCTGTTTTTT.

The V and J genes are TRBV29-1 and TRBJ2-7; weak D call: TRBD1 (5 bases). V lost 4 bases and J 5 bases, leaving 15 bases between the germline ends. The CDR3 runs to 13 residues. Germline values: CDR1 SQVTM, CDR2 ANQGSEA. The CDR3 sequence: CSVGTPGLDEQYF. The CDR3 bases are TGCAGCGTTGGGACACCGGGTCTTGACGAGCAGTACTTC.

The rearrangement uses TRBV5-5 and TRBJ1-5; 8 bases align to TRBD1. V dropped 4 bases and J dropped 5; count of bases not matched to a gene: 8. The V gene's germline CDR1 is SGHKS and CDR2 YYEKEE (reference sequence). This CDR3 spans 15 amino acids. Here the CDR3 DNA reads TGTGCCAGCAGCCCCCTGGCAGGGGGCTATCAGCCCCAGCATTTT. Translation: CASSPLAGGYQPQHF.

This clone has only a few counts. The V call is TRBV6-5, the J call TRBJ2-7, with 9 positions matching TRBD2. The junction had 8 bases not matched to a gene; V was cut back by 6 bases and J by 2 bases. Germline V gene lookup returns CDR1 MNHEY and CDR2 SVGAGI. CDR3 length equals 15 residues. The CDR3 loop reads CASRGGAGGPYEQYF. The CDR3 nucleotides are TGTGCCAGCAGGGGGGGAGCGGGAGGACCCTACGAGCAGTACTTC.

The chain links TRBV5-1 to TRBJ2-3; 7 nucleotides align to TRBD1. This CDR3 comprises 16 residues. Per the germline V gene, CDR1 is SGHRS and CDR2 is YFSETQ. Trimming removed 3 bases from V and 2 bases from J; junction bases left unmatched: 9. This chain's CDR3 is CASSSADRASTDTQYF. CDR3 nucleotides: TGCGCCAGCAGCTCTGCTGACAGGGCCTCCACAGATACGCAGTATTTT.

The chain carries TRBV6-5 and TRBJ2-7; a weak D match, TRBD2 (6 bases). There are 15 residues in the CDR3. Between the trimmed V and J ends, which lost 5 bases and 2 bases, there was a span of 16 bases. The germline CDR1 and CDR2 sequences are MNHEY and SVGAGI. The CDR3 nucleotides are TGTGCCAGCAGTGCCGAGCCGGGAGCTCCCTACGAGCAGTACTTC. The encoded protein is CASSAEPGAPYEQYF.

CDR3 amino acids: CASTIRQTTGGVPQHF. CDR3 DNA sequence: TGTGCCAGCACCATACGACAGACTACCGGAGGGGTGCCCCAGCATTTT. The chain links TRBV28 to TRBJ1-5; a weak D match, TRBD1 (5 bases). Trimming left V 7 bases short and J 9 bases short, with 25 bases between. The CDR3 is made up of 16 amino acids. The V gene's germline CDR1 is MDHEN and CDR2 SYDVKM. The full variable domain, rest sourced from reference TRBV28 and TRBJ1-5, is DVKVTQSSRYLVKRTGEKVFLECVQDMDHENMFWYRQDPGLGLRLIYFSYDVKMKEKGDIPEGYSVSREKKERFSLILESASTNQTSMYLCASTIRQTTGGVPQHFGDGTRLSIL.

The V call is TRBV21-1, the J call TRBJ1-5. TRBV21-1 is shown as a pseudogene. This CDR3 has 20 amino acids. CDR3 residues: CASSKVGPGGSPYSNQPQHF. The CDR3 DNA reads TGTGCCAGCAGCAAAGTCGGTCCTGGTGGCAGTCCCTATAGCAATCAGCCCCAGCATTTT.

J is TRBJ2-1 and V is TRBV5-4; 9 bases fit TRBD2. Germline CDR1 and CDR2: SGHNT and YYREEE (reference sequence). The CDR3 sequence is 15 residues long. Losses at the gene ends were 5 bases for V and 12 bases for J; bases not matched to a gene: 15. The CDR3 region has the DNA TGTGCCAGCAGTCATAGCGGGGGATATTCTTCCCCGCAGTTCTTC. This sequence encodes CASSHSGGYSSPQFF.

This clone was detected only a few times. The V gene is TRBV7-2, the J gene TRBJ1-5; D not resolved. This CDR3 comprises 13 residues. Trimming stripped 0 bases from V and 6 bases from J, with 6 bases between. Per germline, CDR1 SGHTA and CDR2 FQGNSA. CDR3 in DNA: TGTGCCAGCAGCTTAGCTCGGAGTCAGCCCCAGCATTTT. It encodes CASSLARSQPQHF.

This chain uses TRBV18 with TRBJ2-2; D call uncertain. This CDR3 spans 15 amino acids. V lost 1 base, J lost 1 base, and 7 bases lay in between. Germline-derived CDR1 and CDR2 are KGHSH and LQKENI. DNA for the CDR3: TGTGCCAGCTCACCACTGCAAGGGAACACCGGGGAGCTGTTTTTT. Translated: CASSPLQGNTGELFF.

This clone was detected only once. Different DNA sequences within this sample yield the same CDR3. The V gene is TRBV30, the J gene TRBJ2-3; 11 bases match TRBD1. V was pared by 3 bases and J by 5 bases, with 10 bases of the junction left unmatched. The CDR3 consists of 16 residues. Germline loops: CDR1 GTSNPN, CDR2 SVGIG (reference sequence). In DNA form, the CDR3 reads TGTGCCTGGAGCGCAATACGGGACAGGGGGGGAGATACGCAGTATTTT. It encodes CAWSAIRDRGGDTQYF.

A note on this clone: The junction departs from the called germline gene at one end, perhaps through a read error. The rearrangement uses TRBV9 and TRBJ2-5; maybe TRBD2 (5 bases). Germline V gene lookup returns CDR1 SGDLS and CDR2 YYNGEE. The CDR3 loop spans 16 amino acids. CDR3 sequence (DNA): TGTGCCAGCAGCGCCCGAGGGCGGCAGGTAGAAGAAACCCAGTACTTC. This sequence encodes CASSARGRQVEETQYF.

This clone was picked up a small number of times. This chain uses TRBV7-6 with TRBJ1-1; no firm D call. Germline V gene sequence: CDR1 SGHVS, CDR2 FNYEAQ. V lost 5 bases to trimming and J lost 0 bases, with 10 bases between them. The CDR3 runs to 14 residues. The CDR3 protein is CASSPSGLNTEAFF. As DNA, the CDR3 is TGTGCCAGCAGCCCCTCAGGTTTGAACACTGAAGCTTTCTTT.